The T cell receptor (beta chain) under discussion was sequenced for a study of T-cell reconstitution after alpha-beta-depleted transplantation in children. The CDR3 is 15 amino acids. The germline gives CDR1 LGHDT, CDR2 YNNKEL (reference sequence). The TCRbeta library was prepared with unique molecular identifiers. MiXCR, run by TCRdb on the PCR reads, gives a single entry per CDR3 protein. The sample contains around 380,000 distinct CDR3 sequences, approximately 10% of which appear only once. In regard to this clonotype: Germline is not matched at one junction end, which may reflect a read error.

The gene calls are TRBV3-1 and TRBJ2-7; possible D gene TRBD2, 5 bases. Specimen: PBMCs from the stem cell graft donor, collected from the stem cell graft. This clonotype was sampled from a human donor who donated a stem cell graft to a child with acute myeloid leukemia. In DNA form, the CDR3 reads TGTGCCAGCACCCAAGGAATAGCGAGCTCCTACGAGCAGTACTTC. Protein: CASTQGIASSYEQYF.